This T cell receptor (beta chain) was captured in a study of PD-1 blockade in classical Hodgkin lymphoma (dated by TCRdb to about 2020). The study in broad terms: Nivolumab dosing was 3 mg/kg intravenously every 2 weeks, continuing until either disease progression or unacceptable toxicity. The study used TCR beta sequencing and CyTOF to define a peripheral blood immune signature of response to PD-1 blockade in classical Hodgkin lymphoma. Points the paper makes about the study in general: A significant rise by C4D1 was seen in CD4+ but not CD8+ TCR diversity (p=0.0027 vs p=0.16), with the rise being most apparent in complete responders (p=0.02). Lower diversity was seen in patients whose nivolumab began less than 1 year after ASCT, and these patients were left out of later analyses so that immune reconstitution would not confound the results. Newly diagnosed patients were reported to have lower baseline TCR diversity than healthy donors, and relapsed/refractory patients were reported to have lower baseline TCR diversity still. Trial patients with a complete response had baseline diversity similar to that of newly diagnosed patients, while partial responders and progressors had significantly lower diversity. Only a single clinical trial cohort was studied, and what caused the repertoire differences, possibly disease activity or prior therapy, remained undefined.

In light of the paper, this sample's time point label describes: cycle 2 day 1 (C2D1) of nivolumab. Every trial patient had relapsed following autologous stem cell transplantation, and prior brentuximab vedotin exposure was what differed among cohorts A, B and C. The trial cohort comprised some 60 patients with relapsed/refractory classical Hodgkin lymphoma whose best overall responses were complete response, partial response or progressive disease. Trial patients were treated with single-agent nivolumab in the multi-cohort phase II CheckMate 205 trial. An independent review committee assessed best overall response by applying the 2007 International Working Group response criteria. PBMCs from the trial were collected at three points: immediately before nivolumab initiation (C1D1), and during therapy at cycle 2 day 1 and cycle 4 day 1. Peripheral blood was collected in 8 mL Vacutainer Cell Preparation Tubes, from which PBMCs were isolated by centrifugation and then cryopreserved.

For this clone: Its antigen is currently not known. No base quality values were provided; no much bigger clone lies one nucleotide off.

The Qiagen DNeasy kit was used to extract genomic DNA both from unsorted PBMCs and from the negatively selected CD4+ and CD8+ fractions. Using primers that anneal to V and J segments, immunoSEQ multiplex PCR amplified the TCR beta CDR3 regions. A synthetic immune receptor repertoire was used to minimize amplification bias, and remaining bias was computationally removed after sequencing. The published analysis was carried out like this. Custom Python scripts were used to quantify repertoire diversity as the Shannon entropy index. The unsorted, CD4+ and CD8+ repertoires were each analyzed separately, with the exception of combined analyses, where CD4+ and CD8+ sequences were merged in silico. A clone counted as expanded when the clone's frequency after treatment rose at least 2-fold relative to C1D1, and clones undetected at baseline were given a pseudocount of 0.5. Clones with 0 or 1 copy at C1D1 were classified as singleton clones, and clones with 2 or more copies were classified as non-singleton clones. Clones expanded in unsorted samples were assigned a CD4+, CD8+ or unknown annotation through matching of protein sequences in sorted samples from the same patient. Wilcoxon tests were applied to paired samples to test diversity changes from C1D1 to C4D1. Drawn from immuneACCESS, this table holds only the in-frame rearrangements with V and J called that TCRdb kept. Clones are partly lost; checked studies trace under half to an unresolved V gene and leave the rest unexplained. That table gives V, J and clone size, and the DNA gave D and trimming. For this sample there are approximately 100,000 clones; approximately 90% appear just once. The ten largest clones represent about 6.4% of the sample.

There are 14 amino acids in the CDR3, from cysteine to phenylalanine inclusive. Only CDR3 DNA remains: 42 bases, in frame from the first base. In the germline V gene, CDR1 corresponds to SGHRS and CDR2 to YFSETQ. The germline V and J ends show losses of 4 bases and 3 bases respectively, and no gene match explains 7 bases of the junction. The receptor chain draws on TRBV5-1 and TRBJ2-7, with 7 central nucleotides matching TRBD1. The clonotype comes from a human donor with classical Hodgkin lymphoma. The sequencing here drew on peripheral blood mononuclear cells (PBMCs), taken before the second cycle of nivolumab. The CDR3 corresponds to CASSPGTEHYEQYF. The sequence in DNA is TGCGCCAGCAGCCCCGGGACAGAACACTACGAGCAGTACTTC.